A selection of T cell receptor beta chains follows, all from one sample in a study of molecular identifiers for immune sequencing clone quantification. Via MiXCR, TCRdb re-called the PCR reads, giving one row per CDR3 protein. The data contain 300,000 to 400,000 distinct CDR3 sequences, under 25% of them seen just once; the ten biggest clones take up about 0.74%. The sample taken for sequencing was naive CD8+ T cells from blood, with Jurkat cell RNA spiked in. The receptors stem from a human donor in good health. Some libraries in this study had Jurkat cell RNA spiked in. Both conserved end residues are part of each CDR3. The order of the fields is clone size, D gene, J gene, V gene, CDR3 DNA, CDR3 protein. D genes are given only for firm matches. Clone size is not always given. Where it is, it says once, few, many or a class for expanded clones.

>many|TRBD2|TRBJ2-3|TRBV9
TGTGCCAGCAGCGTGGGGACTAGCGGCACAGATACGCAGTATTTT
CASSVGTSGTDTQYF
>few|TRBD2|TRBJ2-2|TRBV9
TGTGCCAGCAGCGTAGATAGCGGGGGCACCGGGGAGCTGTTTTTT
CASSVDSGGTGELFF
>few|-|TRBJ2-5|TRBV4-3
TGCGCCAGCAGCCAAGACCGGGGCAGCAAAGAGACCCAGTACTTC
CASSQDRGSKETQYF
>-|TRBD2|TRBJ2-2|TRBV2
TGTGCCAGCTTAAATTCGCGGGAGTACACCGGGGAGCTGTTTTTT
CASLNSREYTGELFF
>-|TRBD1|TRBJ1-5|TRBV12-3/TRBV12-4
TGTGCCAGCAGCCCTGGACAGGGAGGGCTTCAGCCCCAGCATTTT
CASSPGQGGLQPQHF
>-|-|TRBJ2-7|TRBV11-2
TGTGCCAGCAGCTTAGATCCCGGACAGAGCTCCTACGAGCAGTACTTC
CASSLDPGQSSYEQYF
>few|-|TRBJ1-1|TRBV4-3
TGCGCCAGCAGCCAAGTCCCCTTTGGGCCAGAAAACATGAACACTGAAGCTTTCTTT
CASSQVPFGPENMNTEAFF
>many|-|TRBJ2-2|TRBV5-6
TGTGCCAGCAGCTTTACCCAGAACACCGGGGAGCTGTTTTTT
CASSFTQNTGELFF
>few|-|TRBJ2-3|TRBV3-1
TGTGCCAGCAGCCAAGTTTCCAGGGATAGCACAGATACGCAGTATTTT
CASSQVSRDSTDTQYF
>-|-|TRBJ1-1|TRBV12-5
TGTGCTAGTGTCGACAGCATGGCGAACACTGAAGCTTTCTTT
CASVDSMANTEAFF
>-|-|TRBJ2-1|TRBV19
TGTGCCACCGCGGACAAGGGATCCCTTAATGAGCAGTTCTTC
CATADKGSLNEQFF
>many|-|TRBJ1-4|TRBV12-3/TRBV12-4
TGTGCCAGCAGTTTTCTAGCAGGCAACGAAAAACTGTTTTTT
CASSFLAGNEKLFF
>-|-|TRBJ2-3|TRBV9
TGCGCCAGCAGCACCTACCCCGCCGGGGGAAGCACAGATAGGCAGTATTTT
CASSTYPAGGSTDRQYF
>many|-|TRBJ1-2|TRBV2
TGTGCCAGCAGCGCTTTTCTACTGGACTTTAACTATGGCTACACCTTC
CASSAFLLDFNYGYTF
>-|TRBD1|TRBJ2-7|TRBV19
TGTGCCAGTTCCTGGGGGACAGGGGTTGACGAGCAGTACTTC
CASSWGTGVDEQYF